The clone carrying this TCR beta chain was counted only a few times. The antigen remains undetermined. Trimming shortened V by 3 bases and J by 0 bases, and 9 bases separated the two germline ends. CDR3 size: 13 residues. CDR1 and CDR2 (germline): DFQATT, SNEGSKA (reference sequence). These data originate in a study of CD8 T cells in Susac syndrome. Overall study findings and caveats: The TCR sequencing and HLA analysis in the study involved a relatively small number of individuals, as the study acknowledged.

Roughly 0.5 to 1 ug RNA was reverse transcribed with random hexamers. It was immunoSEQ multiplex PCR that amplified TCR beta CDR3 across 54 Vbeta and 13 Jbeta. TCRdb used MiXCR to reprocess the immunoSEQ multiplex PCR reads, holding one entry per CDR3 protein. There are about 130,000 distinct CDR3 sequences in the sample; more than 75% occur only once, and 0.24% lies in the top ten. Sequencing targeted TCR beta in blood CD8+ and CD4+ T cells. The multiple sclerosis control group consisted of treatment-naive patients whose relapsing-remitting disease, which was either stable or active, fulfilled revised McDonald criteria.

The chain couples TRBV20-1 to TRBJ2-7, with unresolved D. This sequence was found in a human donor with multiple sclerosis. What was sequenced was CD8+ T cells from PBMCs. CDR3 loop: CSARSASSYEQYF. Here the CDR3 DNA reads TGCAGTGCTAGGTCGGCGAGCTCCTACGAGCAGTACTTC.